The 29 T cell receptor beta chains below all came from one sample that was sequenced in a study of shared clonotypes between healthy human individuals. Sequenced by immunoSEQ multiplex PCR; TCRdb stores in-frame clones only, minus some. The sample has fewer than 2.5 million clones, 93% seen once. Sequencing was performed on naive CD4+ T cells from PBMCs. Noted subset: CD45RA+ positively selected. These receptor sequences come from a man aged 18 to 30 in good health. Some clones in this sample may be carry-over from other donors' samples.

The chain has TRBV10-2 and TRBJ2-5, with D unresolved. The CDR3 is 14 residues long. V lost 4 bases to trimming and J lost 3 bases, with 12 bases between them. Germline assignment: CDR1 WSHSY and CDR2 SAAADI. DNA of the CDR3: TGCGCCAGCAGTGTCCGGGCGAGAGAAGAGACCCAGTACTTC. Residues: CASSVRAREETQYF.

This clone occurred a few times. The chain joins TRBV30 to TRBJ2-1, with TRBD2 matching 8 bases. CDR3 length: 14 amino acids. Germline CDR1 and CDR2: GTSNPN and SVGIG (reference sequence). Trimming removed 5 bases from V and 3 bases from J; junction bases left unmatched: 6. CDR3 sequence (DNA): TGTGCCTGGTCAAAGCGGGAGCTCTACAATGAGCAGTTCTTC. Amino acids: CAWSKRELYNEQFF.

The chain combines TRBV28 with TRBJ1-3; TRBD1 matches 9 bases. With V trimmed by 2 bases and J by 4 bases, 6 bases remained unmatched. In germline, CDR1 is MDHEN, CDR2 SYDVKM. The CDR3 has 16 amino acids. The DNA for the CDR3 is TGTGCCAGCAGTTTAACACAGGGGGCGGGAGGAAACACCATATATTTT. This gives the protein CASSLTQGAGGNTIYF.

The chain joins TRBV10-3 to TRBJ2-7; D may be TRBD2 (6 bases). CDR1 and CDR2 from the germline V gene are ENHRY and SYGVKD. The CDR3 consists of 13 residues. Trimming left V 10 bases short and J 2 bases short, with 15 bases between. The chain's CDR3 is CATTGTSTYEQYF. The CDR3 bases are TGTGCCACCACCGGGACTTCTACCTACGAGCAGTACTTC.

The chain's CDR3 is CASSLSLNVGGYTF. The CDR3 DNA reads as TGTGCCAGCAGCTTATCCTTAAACGTGGGTGGCTACACCTTC. The chain recombines TRBV11-2 with TRBJ1-2; D remains ambiguous. The CDR3 runs to 14 residues. Germline V gives CDR1 SGHAT, CDR2 FQNNGV. V was shortened by 2 bases and J by 7 bases, with 14 bases between the two germline ends.

The chain couples TRBV4-2 to TRBJ2-1; TRBD2 agrees at 9 bases. There are 17 residues in the CDR3. Germline CDR1 is LGHNA and CDR2 is YNFKEQ. The ends lost 0 bases at V and 8 bases at J; junction bases unmatched: 11. As DNA, the CDR3 is TGTGCCAGCAGCCAAGATCGGTTGGTAGCGGGAGTGCATGAGCAGTTCTTC. It yields the protein CASSQDRLVAGVHEQFF.

This sequence joins TRBV18 and TRBJ2-6; TRBD2 agrees at 8 bases. The CDR3 has 19 residues. Germline assignment: CDR1 KGHSH and CDR2 LQKENI. Trimming took 2 bases from V and 0 from J; bases not matched to a gene: 9. CDR3 bases: TGTGCCAGCTCACCATTTCCCGGGACTAGTCCCTCTGGGGCCAACGTCCTGACTTTC. It encodes CASSPFPGTSPSGANVLTF. The whole variable domain, remainder taken from reference TRBV18 and TRBJ2-6, is NAGVMQNPRHLVRRRGQEARLRCSPMKGHSHVYWYRQLPEEGLKFMVYLQKENIIDESGMPKERFSAEFPKEGPSILRIQQVVRGDSAAYFCASSPFPGTSPSGANVLTFGAGSRLTVL.

CDR3 sequence: CASSQEIGLQPQHF. CDR3 bases: TGCGCCAGCAGCCAAGAGATTGGCCTCCAGCCCCAGCATTTT. V and J are TRBV4-3 and TRBJ1-5; no definite D call. The V end lost 0 bases, the J end lost 7 bases, and 10 bases lay between the germline ends. Germline V gives CDR1 LGHNA, CDR2 YSLEER. The CDR3 covers 14 residues.

This clone was seen once. This sequence joins TRBV5-1 and TRBJ1-6, with D possibly being TRBD1 (6 bases). Per the germline V gene, CDR1 is SGHRS and CDR2 is YFSETQ. CDR3 length equals 13 residues. V was pared by 4 bases and J by 12 bases, with 14 bases between. CDR3 nucleotides: TGCGCCAGCAGCCCGAACAGGGATCTACCCCTCCACTTT. It yields the protein CASSPNRDLPLHF.

The V and J genes are TRBV5-1 and TRBJ2-2; D is undetermined. V was cut by 0 bases and J by 0 bases, with 9 bases left in between. Germline CDR1 is SGHRS and CDR2 is YFSETQ. This CDR3 spans 16 amino acids. The DNA of the CDR3 is TGCGCCAGCAGCTTGGTTTGGCTAGCGAACACCGGGGAGCTGTTTTTT. Protein: CASSLVWLANTGELFF.

This sequence joins TRBV5-1 and TRBJ1-1; 7 bases agree with TRBD1. Unmatched junction bases numbered 10, after V lost 4 bases and J lost 4 bases. The CDR3 contains 15 residues. The V gene's germline CDR1 is SGHRS and CDR2 YFSETQ. The CDR3 DNA is TGCGCCAGCAGCGCCGCCGGGACAGACCCCACTGAAGCTTTCTTT. It specifies CASSAAGTDPTEAFF.

V usage is TRBV27 and J usage is TRBJ2-7; possible D gene TRBD2, 6 bases. Trimming took off 6 bases at V and 2 bases at J, with 20 bases between the two ends. This CDR3 is 16 amino acids long. Germline CDR1 reads MNHEY; CDR2 reads SMNVEV (reference sequence). The CDR3 DNA follows: TGTGCCAGCAGCCCCGACGGGAGAGGCCCCCCCTACGAGCAGTACTTC. It codes for CASSPDGRGPPYEQYF.

The CDR3 DNA is TGTGCCAGCTCACGGGGCTTAGCAAGAGTCTCCTACGAGCAGTACTTC. This codes for CASSRGLARVSYEQYF. This sequence joins TRBV18 and TRBJ2-7, with D possibly matching TRBD1 (5 bases). The V gene lost 4 bases and the J gene lost 0 bases, with 16 bases spanning the gap. This CDR3 region has 16 residues. Germline loops: CDR1 KGHSH, CDR2 LQKENI.

The chain's CDR3 is CASLGQVDTEAFF. CDR3 nucleotide sequence: TGTGCCAGCCTGGGACAGGTCGACACTGAAGCTTTCTTT. This chain connects TRBV18 to TRBJ1-1, with 8 bases identical to TRBD1. The CDR3 is 13 amino acids. Germline V gene data show CDR1 as KGHSH and CDR2 as LQKENI. V lost 8 bases and J lost 3; bases outside the gene matches: 5.

There are a few counts of this clone. The V gene is TRBV2, the J gene TRBJ1-5, with D maybe TRBD1 (6 bases). CDR3 length equals 14 residues. The V and J ends lost 6 bases and 5 bases respectively, with 14 bases between them. Looked up from germline, CDR1 is SNHLY and CDR2 is FYNNEI. The CDR3 is CASSDRSSDQPQHF. CDR3 nucleotide sequence: TGTGCCAGCAGCGACAGGTCGTCGGATCAGCCCCAGCATTTT.

This rearrangement joins TRBV7-7 to TRBJ2-3; D is possibly TRBD2 (7 bases). V was shortened by 5 bases and J by 5 bases, with 17 bases between the two germline ends. This CDR3 comprises 15 residues. Germline values: CDR1 SSHAT, CDR2 FNYEAQ (reference sequence). The CDR3 nucleotides read TGTGCCAGCAGCGCTGCGGGAGACAGGTTAGATACGCAGTATTTT. It yields the protein CASSAAGDRLDTQYF.

This clone was seen once. The CDR3 DNA follows: TGTGCCAGCAGCACCACCGGACAGGGTTCCGAGCAGTACTTC. It is translated as CASSTTGQGSEQYF. The V gene is TRBV7-7, the J gene TRBJ2-7, with 8 bases aligning to TRBD1. The CDR3 consists of 14 residues. The V and J ends lost 5 bases and 6 bases, in that order; junction bases with no gene match: 9. Per germline, CDR1 SSHAT and CDR2 FNYEAQ (reference sequence).

This sequence joins TRBV27 and TRBJ1-5, with 7 positions matching TRBD1. The CDR3 runs 16 residues. With 2 bases clipped from V and 1 base from J, the junction kept 5 bases outside the gene matches. Germline V gives CDR1 MNHEY, CDR2 SMNVEV (reference sequence). For the CDR3, the DNA is TGTGCCAGCAGTTTACGGGACAGCGGGAGCAATCAGCCCCAGCATTTT. Its protein is CASSLRDSGSNQPQHF.

The J gene is TRBJ1-2, the V gene TRBV18; 8 bases fit TRBD1. This CDR3 is 15 amino acids long. After removal of 2 bases from V and 8 bases from J, the junction contained 10 bases not matched to a gene. The germline V gene encodes CDR1 KGHSH and CDR2 LQKENI. The CDR3 DNA reads TGTGCCAGCTCACCAAACTCGGACAGGGTTGGGGGCTACACCTTC. Residues: CASSPNSDRVGGYTF.

The rearrangement uses TRBV27 and TRBJ1-1, with TRBD1 as a possible D gene (6 bases). The CDR3 consists of 14 residues. Deletions cut 4 bases from V and 6 bases from J, with 15 bases between. CDR1 and CDR2 from the germline V gene are MNHEY and SMNVEV (reference sequence). This chain's CDR3 is CASSSWGRGAEAFF. The CDR3 DNA reads TGTGCCAGCAGTTCCTGGGGGCGGGGCGCTGAAGCTTTCTTT.

The chain is built from TRBV19 and TRBJ2-1; D is perhaps TRBD2 (6 bases). CDR3 length: 17 amino acids. With 0 bases removed from V and 3 bases from J, the gap between germline ends came to 15 bases. The germline V gene encodes CDR1 LNHDA and CDR2 SQIVND (reference sequence). The CDR3 nucleotides are TGTGCCAGTAGTATAGACGGAGGGGTCCACCTCTACAATGAGCAGTTCTTC. Translating it yields CASSIDGGVHLYNEQFF.

This clone was seen only once. The sample carries other DNA sequences with the same CDR3. This rearrangement joins TRBV7-9 to TRBJ2-1; 7 nucleotides agree with TRBD2. Losses at the gene ends were 0 bases for V and 9 bases for J; bases not matched to a gene: 2. CDR3 size: 13 residues. Germline V gene data show CDR1 as SEHNR and CDR2 as FQNEAQ (reference sequence). CDR3 residues: CASSLAGRGEQFF. In DNA, the CDR3 is TGTGCCAGCAGCTTAGCGGGGAGGGGTGAGCAGTTCTTC. The whole variable domain, filled in from reference TRBV7-9 and TRBJ2-1, reads DTGVSQNPRHKITKRGQNVTFRCDPISEHNRLYWYRQTLGQGPEFLTYFQNEAQLEKSRLLSDRFSAERPKGSFSTLEIQRTEQGDSAMYLCASSLAGRGEQFFGPGTRLTVL.

The V call is TRBV5-4, the J call TRBJ2-5, with TRBD2 matching over 14 bases. This CDR3 is built from 19 residues. CDR1 and CDR2 (germline): SGHNT, YYREEE (reference sequence). After removal of 5 bases from V and 5 bases from J, the junction contained 17 bases not matched to a gene. This CDR3 reads CASSPFSGTSGSWTETQYF. In nucleotides, the CDR3 is TGTGCCAGCAGTCCGTTCTCCGGGACTAGCGGGAGCTGGACTGAGACCCAGTACTTC.

V and J are TRBV30 and TRBJ2-2, with 10 bases aligning to TRBD1. V shed 7 bases and J 5 bases; nucleotides not matched to a gene: 4. The germline CDR1 and CDR2 sequences are GTSNPN and SVGIG (reference sequence). This CDR3 is 13 amino acids long. CDR3 nucleotides: TGTGCCTCGGGACAGGGGTTGACCGGGGAGCTGTTTTTT. Amino acid sequence: CASGQGLTGELFF.

This chain uses TRBV2 with TRBJ1-6; 11 bases are a match to TRBD1. CDR1 is SNHLY, CDR2 FYNNEI, per germline. This CDR3 has 13 amino acids. The V and J ends lost 6 bases and 10 bases, in that order; junction bases with no gene match: 2. This chain's CDR3 is CASRDRGRSPLHF. The CDR3, as DNA: TGTGCCAGCAGGGACAGGGGGCGGTCACCCCTCCACTTT.

The chain employs TRBV4-1 and TRBJ2-7; D assignment may be TRBD1 or TRBD2 (5 bases each). Germline-derived CDR1 and CDR2 are MGHRA and YSYEKL. The CDR3 runs 16 residues. The V end lost 1 base, the J end lost 3 bases, and 16 bases lay between the germline ends. CDR3 DNA: TGCGCCAGCAGCCAAGGGAGGCCTCAGGGTATCTACGAGCAGTACTTC. Its protein product is CASSQGRPQGIYEQYF.

This chain links TRBV27 with TRBJ2-1; D remains ambiguous. V lost 0 bases, J lost 9 bases, and 12 bases lay in between. CDR3 length: 14 residues. Germline lookup yields CDR1 MNHEY and CDR2 SMNVEV (reference sequence). CDR3 protein: CASSLSSSVGEQFF. DNA for the CDR3: TGTGCCAGCAGTTTATCCTCTAGTGTTGGTGAGCAGTTCTTC.

The chain is built from TRBV7-9 and TRBJ2-1; 11 bases fit TRBD2. The CDR3 contains 15 residues. Germline V lookup: CDR1 SEHNR, CDR2 FQNEAQ (reference sequence). V shed 5 bases and J 6 bases; nucleotides not matched to a gene: 6. The CDR3 sequence is CASSLTSGSGNEQFF. The CDR3 nucleotides read TGTGCCAGCAGCCTTACTAGCGGGAGCGGCAATGAGCAGTTCTTC.

The chain uses TRBV7-2 and TRBJ2-3; D possibly matches TRBD1 or TRBD2 (6 bases each). The V end was cut by 1 base, the J end by 2 bases, with 19 bases between. CDR1 and CDR2 from the germline V gene are SGHTA and FQGNSA. The CDR3 consists of 18 residues. Here the CDR3 reads CASSLGFPGAGDTDTQYF. The CDR3, as DNA: TGTGCCAGCAGCTTAGGGTTCCCGGGGGCAGGAGACACAGATACGCAGTATTTT.